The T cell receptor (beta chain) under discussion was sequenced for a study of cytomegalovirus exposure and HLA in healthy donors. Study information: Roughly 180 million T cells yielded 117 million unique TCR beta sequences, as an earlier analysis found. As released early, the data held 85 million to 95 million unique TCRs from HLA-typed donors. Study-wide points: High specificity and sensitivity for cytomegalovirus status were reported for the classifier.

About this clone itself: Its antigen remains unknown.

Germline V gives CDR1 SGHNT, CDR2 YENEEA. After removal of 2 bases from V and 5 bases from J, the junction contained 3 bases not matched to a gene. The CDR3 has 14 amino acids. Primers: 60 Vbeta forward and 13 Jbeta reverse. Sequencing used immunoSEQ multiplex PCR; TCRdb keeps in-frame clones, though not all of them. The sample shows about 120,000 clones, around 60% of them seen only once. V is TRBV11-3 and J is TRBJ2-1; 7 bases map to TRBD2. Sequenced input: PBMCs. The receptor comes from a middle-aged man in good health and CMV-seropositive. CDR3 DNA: TGTGCCAGCAGCTTAAACGGGGGGAACAATGAGCAGTTCTTC. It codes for CASSLNGGNNEQFF. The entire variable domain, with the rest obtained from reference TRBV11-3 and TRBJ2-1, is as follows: EAGVVQSPRYKIIEKKQPVAFWCNPISGHNTLYWYLQNLGQGPELLIRYENEEAVDDSQLPKDRFSAERLKGVDSTLKIQPAELGDSAVYLCASSLNGGNNEQFFGPGTRLTVL.